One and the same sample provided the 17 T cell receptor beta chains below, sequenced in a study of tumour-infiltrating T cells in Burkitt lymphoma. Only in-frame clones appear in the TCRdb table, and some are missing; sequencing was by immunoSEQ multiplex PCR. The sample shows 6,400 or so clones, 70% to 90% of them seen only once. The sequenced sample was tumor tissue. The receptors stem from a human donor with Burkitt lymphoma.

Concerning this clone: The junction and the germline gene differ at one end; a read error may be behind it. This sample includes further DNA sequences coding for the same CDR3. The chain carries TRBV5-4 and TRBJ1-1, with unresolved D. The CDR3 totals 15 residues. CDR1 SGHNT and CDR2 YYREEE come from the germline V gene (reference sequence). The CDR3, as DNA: TGTGCCAGCAGCTTGAGGCAGACGGGGAACATTGAAGCCTTCTTT. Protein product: CASSLRQTGNIEAFF.

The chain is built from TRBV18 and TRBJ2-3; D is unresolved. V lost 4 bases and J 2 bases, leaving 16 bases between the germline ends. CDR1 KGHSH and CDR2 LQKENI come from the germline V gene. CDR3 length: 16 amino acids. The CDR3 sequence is CASSRLGSTNTDTQYF. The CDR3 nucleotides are TGTGCCAGCTCACGCCTAGGTTCTACTAACACAGATACGCAGTATTTT.

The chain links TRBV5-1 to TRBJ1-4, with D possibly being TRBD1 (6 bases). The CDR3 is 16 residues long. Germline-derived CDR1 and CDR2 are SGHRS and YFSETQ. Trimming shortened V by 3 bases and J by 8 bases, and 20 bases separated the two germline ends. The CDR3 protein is CASSYRVESKIEKLFF. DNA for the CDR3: TGCGCCAGCAGCTACAGGGTTGAGTCAAAAATAGAAAAACTGTTTTTT.

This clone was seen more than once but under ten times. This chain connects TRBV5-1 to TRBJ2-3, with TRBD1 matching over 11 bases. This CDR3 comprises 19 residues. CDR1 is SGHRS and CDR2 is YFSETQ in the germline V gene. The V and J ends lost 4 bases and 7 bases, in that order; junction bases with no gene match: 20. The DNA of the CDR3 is TGCGCCAGCAGCGACGGACAGGGGGCGCCGGTCGGACTGAGGCATACGCAGTATTTT. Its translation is CASSDGQGAPVGLRHTQYF.

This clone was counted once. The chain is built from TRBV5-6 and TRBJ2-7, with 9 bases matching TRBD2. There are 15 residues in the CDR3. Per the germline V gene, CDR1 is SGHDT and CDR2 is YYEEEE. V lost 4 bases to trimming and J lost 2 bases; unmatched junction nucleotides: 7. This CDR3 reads CASSLPAGGPYEQYF. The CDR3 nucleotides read TGTGCCAGCAGCCTCCCAGCGGGAGGTCCCTACGAGCAGTACTTC.

The CDR3 DNA sequence: TGTGCCAGCAGCGTACGGGCGGAAAGTGAAGCTTTCTTT. This encodes CASSVRAESEAFF. This chain connects TRBV9 to TRBJ1-1; the D is unclear. This CDR3 contains 13 residues. Trimming pared 1 base from V and 7 bases from J, leaving 11 bases between. Germline CDR1 SGDLS, CDR2 YYNGEE.

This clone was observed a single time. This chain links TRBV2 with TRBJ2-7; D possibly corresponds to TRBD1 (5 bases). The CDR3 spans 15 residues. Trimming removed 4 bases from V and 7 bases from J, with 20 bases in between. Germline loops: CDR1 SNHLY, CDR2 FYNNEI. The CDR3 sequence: CASSGLDTRAGEQYF. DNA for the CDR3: TGTGCCAGCAGTGGGTTGGACACCCGGGCAGGGGAGCAGTACTTC.

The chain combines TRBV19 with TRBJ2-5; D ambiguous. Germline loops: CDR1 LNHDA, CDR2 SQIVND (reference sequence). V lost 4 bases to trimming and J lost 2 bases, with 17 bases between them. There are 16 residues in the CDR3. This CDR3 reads CASSSIAHLLQETQYF. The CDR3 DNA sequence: TGTGCCAGTAGTAGTATAGCCCACCTACTTCAAGAGACCCAGTACTTC.

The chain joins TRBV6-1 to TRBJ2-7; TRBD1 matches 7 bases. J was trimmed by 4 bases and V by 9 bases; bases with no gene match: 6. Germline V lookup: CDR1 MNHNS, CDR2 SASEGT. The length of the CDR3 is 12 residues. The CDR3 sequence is CASPRQGYEQYF. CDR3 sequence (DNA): TGTGCCAGTCCGAGACAGGGTTACGAGCAGTACTTC.

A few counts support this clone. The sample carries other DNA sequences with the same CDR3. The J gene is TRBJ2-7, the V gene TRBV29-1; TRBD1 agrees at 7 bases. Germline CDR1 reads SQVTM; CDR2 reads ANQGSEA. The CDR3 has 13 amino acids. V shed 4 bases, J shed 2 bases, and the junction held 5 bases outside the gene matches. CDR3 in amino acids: CSVVVQGAYEQYF. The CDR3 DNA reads TGCAGCGTTGTTGTTCAGGGGGCCTACGAGCAGTACTTC.

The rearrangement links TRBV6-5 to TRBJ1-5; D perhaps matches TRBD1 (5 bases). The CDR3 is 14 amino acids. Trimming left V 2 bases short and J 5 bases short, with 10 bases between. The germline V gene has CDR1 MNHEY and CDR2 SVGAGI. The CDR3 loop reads CASSYLGGDQPQHF. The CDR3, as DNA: TGTGCCAGCAGTTACCTAGGAGGGGATCAGCCCCAGCATTTT.

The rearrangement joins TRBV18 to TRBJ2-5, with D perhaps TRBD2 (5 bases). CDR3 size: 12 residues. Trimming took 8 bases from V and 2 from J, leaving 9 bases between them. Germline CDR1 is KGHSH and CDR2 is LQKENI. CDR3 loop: CASAREQETQYF. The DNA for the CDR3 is TGTGCCAGCGCCCGGGAACAAGAGACCCAGTACTTC.

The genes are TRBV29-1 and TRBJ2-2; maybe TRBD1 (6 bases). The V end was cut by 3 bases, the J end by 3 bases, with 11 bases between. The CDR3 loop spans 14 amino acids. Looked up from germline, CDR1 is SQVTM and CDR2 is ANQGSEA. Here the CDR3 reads CSVDDRKDTGELFF. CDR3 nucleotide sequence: TGCAGCGTTGATGACAGGAAAGACACCGGGGAGCTGTTTTTT.

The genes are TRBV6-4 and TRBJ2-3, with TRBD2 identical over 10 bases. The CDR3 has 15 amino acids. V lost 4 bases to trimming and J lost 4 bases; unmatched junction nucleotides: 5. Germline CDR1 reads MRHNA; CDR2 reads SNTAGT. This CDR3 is CASSAERGGADTQYF. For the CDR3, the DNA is TGTGCCAGCAGTGCGGAGCGGGGGGGTGCAGATACGCAGTATTTT.

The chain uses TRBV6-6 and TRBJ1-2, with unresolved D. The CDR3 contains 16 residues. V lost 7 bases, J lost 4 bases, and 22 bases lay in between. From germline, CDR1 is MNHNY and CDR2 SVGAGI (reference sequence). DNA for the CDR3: TGTGCCAGCACCTCCCGAGGGAGTTTTACCATCTATGGCTACACCTTC. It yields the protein CASTSRGSFTIYGYTF.

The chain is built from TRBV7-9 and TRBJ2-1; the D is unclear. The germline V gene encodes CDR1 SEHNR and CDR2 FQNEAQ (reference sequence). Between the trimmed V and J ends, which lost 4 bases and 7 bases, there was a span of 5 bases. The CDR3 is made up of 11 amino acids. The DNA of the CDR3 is TGTGCCAGCAGCTCCGGGAATGAGCAGTTCTTC. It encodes CASSSGNEQFF.

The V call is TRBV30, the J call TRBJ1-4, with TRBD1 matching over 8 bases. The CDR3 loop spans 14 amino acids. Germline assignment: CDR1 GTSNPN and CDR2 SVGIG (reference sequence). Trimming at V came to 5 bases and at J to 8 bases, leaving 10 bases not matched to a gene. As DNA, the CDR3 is TGTGCCTGGGGGCAGGGGACAGGTCGGGAAAAACTGTTTTTT. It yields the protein CAWGQGTGREKLFF.